These T cell receptor beta chains were read from a single sample in a study of blood T cell repertoires in COVID-19. Produced via immunoSEQ multiplex PCR; TCRdb's table is partial and in-frame only. Seen here are tens of thousands of clones, around 90% observed once, and the top ten hold about 14%. The sequenced sample was peripheral blood. These TCRs come from a man aged 60 to 75 with active COVID-19. The CDR3 runs from the conserved cysteine through the conserved F or W. Each record gives: clone size, V gene, J gene, D gene, CDR3 protein, CDR3 DNA. D genes are given only for firm matches. Size tells how often a clone was seen (once, few, many) or the class of an expanded clone, and some rows leave it out.

size: .
V: TRBV3-1/TRBV3-2
J: TRBJ1-2
D: TRBD1
CDR3: CASSHWTGIYNYGYTF
DNA: TGTGCCAGCAGCCACTGGACAGGGATTTATAACTATGGCTACACCTTC

size: once
V: TRBV5-4
J: TRBJ1-2
D: TRBD1
CDR3: CASSLRDRGGYGYTF
DNA: TGTGCCAGCAGCCTACGGGACAGGGGCGGCTATGGCTACACCTTC

size: .
V: TRBV14
J: TRBJ2-2
D: TRBD2
CDR3: CASSQEPRLAGGETGELFF
DNA: TGTGCCAGCAGCCAAGAACCGCGACTAGCGGGGGGCGAAACCGGGGAGCTGTTTTTT

size: .
V: TRBV15
J: TRBJ2-1
D: TRBD2
CDR3: CATSRDPLTSGYNEQFF
DNA: TGTGCCACCAGCAGAGATCCCTTGACTAGCGGGTACAATGAGCAGTTCTTC

size: once
V: TRBV6-2/TRBV6-3
J: TRBJ2-2
D: .
CDR3: CASSHVDIGGELFF
DNA: TGTGCCAGCAGTCACGTAGACATTGGTGGGGAGCTGTTTTTT

size: .
V: TRBV4-2
J: TRBJ2-5
D: .
CDR3: CASSQDRANTQGQYF
DNA: TGTGCCAGCAGCCAAGATAGGGCAAATACTCAGGGCCAGTACTTC

size: .
V: TRBV6-4
J: TRBJ2-3
D: .
CDR3: CASSSGGDTQYF
DNA: TGTGCCAGCAGTAGTGGGGGCGATACGCAGTATTTT

size: .
V: TRBV4-3
J: TRBJ1-5
D: .
CDR3: CASSQDWMGQPQHF
DNA: TGCGCCAGCAGCCAGGACTGGATGGGTCAGCCCCAGCATTTT

size: .
V: TRBV9
J: TRBJ2-1
D: .
CDR3: CASSVGDYNEQFF
DNA: TGTGCCAGCAGCGTGGGAGATTACAATGAGCAGTTCTTC

size: .
V: TRBV30
J: TRBJ2-1
D: TRBD2
CDR3: CAWRGSGSASGRSYNEQFF
DNA: TGTGCCTGGAGGGGGAGCGGGAGTGCGTCCGGGAGGTCCTACAATGAGCAGTTCTTC

size: .
V: TRBV11-2
J: TRBJ2-1
D: TRBD2
CDR3: CASSLRTSGSAEQFF
DNA: TGTGCCAGCAGCCTACGGACTAGCGGGAGCGCTGAGCAGTTCTTC

size: .
V: TRBV7-9
J: TRBJ2-3
D: TRBD2
CDR3: CASSSPTSGHSTDTQYF
DNA: TGTGCCAGCAGCTCCCCGACTAGCGGGCATAGCACAGATACGCAGTATTTT

size: .
V: TRBV7-2
J: TRBJ2-7
D: .
CDR3: CASSLAYGSGYEQYF
DNA: TGTGCCAGCAGCTTAGCGTACGGGAGTGGGTACGAGCAGTACTTC

size: .
V: TRBV4-2
J: TRBJ2-7
D: TRBD2
CDR3: CASSQDTSGRYEQYF
DNA: TGTGCCAGCAGCCAAGATACTAGCGGGAGGTACGAGCAGTACTTC

size: .
V: TRBV25-1
J: TRBJ2-3
D: .
CDR3: CASSEGLALSTDTQYF
DNA: TGTGCCAGCAGTGAAGGGCTAGCACTTAGCACAGATACGCAGTATTTT

size: .
V: TRBV7-2
J: TRBJ2-6
D: TRBD1
CDR3: CASSLGGQLSGANVLTF
DNA: TGTGCCAGCAGCTTAGGGGGACAGCTCTCTGGGGCCAACGTCCTGACTTTC

size: .
V: TRBV19
J: TRBJ2-3
D: TRBD2
CDR3: CASSISSGRKVYGDTQYF
DNA: TGTGCCAGTAGTATATCTAGCGGGAGAAAGGTTTACGGCGATACGCAGTATTTT

size: once
V: TRBV30
J: TRBJ1-5
D: .
CDR3: CAWSRGLNNQPQHF
DNA: TGTGCCTGGAGTCGGGGACTGAACAATCAGCCCCAGCATTTT